The 29 T cell receptor beta chains given below trace back to one sample, sequenced in a study of T cell changes during pregnancy in multiple sclerosis. Assay: immunoSEQ multiplex PCR; the TCRdb copy retains only in-frame clones and omits some. This repertoire shows around 35,000 clones, 90% found once; its top ten account for roughly an eighth. The source was CD8+ T cells from peripheral blood mononuclear cells, collected in the first trimester of pregnancy. The receptors derive from a female donor with multiple sclerosis, enrolled in a pregnancy study.

The CDR3: CASSLWGQGGLTEAFF. The CDR3 DNA reads as TGTGCCAGCAGCTTGTGGGGTCAGGGGGGATTAACTGAAGCTTTCTTT. The genes are TRBV7-2 and TRBJ1-1; 7 nucleotides match TRBD1. The CDR3 has 16 residues. With V trimmed by 3 bases and J by 5 bases, 12 bases remained unmatched. Germline assignment: CDR1 SGHTA and CDR2 FQGNSA.

In this sample, this clone turned up a few times. The chain uses TRBV6-1 and TRBJ2-7; a weak D match, TRBD2 (6 bases). The CDR3 consists of 15 residues. In germline, CDR1 is MNHNS, CDR2 SASEGT. Trimming left V 7 bases short and J 0 bases short, with 16 bases between. The CDR3 DNA follows: TGTGCCAGCACGAAACCATGGACTATCTCCTACGAGCAGTACTTC. Translation: CASTKPWTISYEQYF.

The chain carries TRBV2 and TRBJ2-1; TRBD2 aligns across 7 bases. The CDR3 spans 13 residues. The V gene end was trimmed by 7 bases and the J gene end by 8 bases; junction bases not matched to a gene: 8. CDR1 is SNHLY, CDR2 FYNNEI, per germline. The CDR3 DNA follows: TGTGCCAGCACCCAAATCCGGGGGGATGAGCAGTTCTTC. This codes for CASTQIRGDEQFF.

This chain joins TRBV7-6 and TRBJ2-5; maybe TRBD1 (6 bases). Trimming cost V 5 bases and J 2 bases, with 15 bases left between them. Germline loops: CDR1 SGHVS, CDR2 FNYEAQ. The CDR3 runs 15 residues. The CDR3 is CASSQGQQIQETQYF. In DNA, the CDR3 is TGTGCCAGCAGCCAAGGACAGCAGATACAAGAGACCCAGTACTTC. Full variable domain (remainder filled in from reference TRBV7-6 and TRBJ2-5): GAGVSQSPRYKVTKRGQDVALRCDPISGHVSLYWYRQALGQGPEFLTYFNYEAQQDKSGLPNDRFSAERPEGSISTLTIQRTEQRDSAMYRCASSQGQQIQETQYFGPGTRLLVL.

Here the CDR3 reads CASRPRTVRQETQYF. The CDR3 DNA sequence: TGTGCCAGCAGACCAAGGACAGTCCGACAGGAGACCCAGTACTTC. The V gene is TRBV6-5, the J gene TRBJ2-5, with a possible D match to TRBD1 (6 bases). CDR1 MNHEY and CDR2 SVGAGI come from the germline V gene. The V end lost 6 bases, the J end lost 5 bases, and 19 bases lay between the germline ends. The CDR3 contains 15 residues.

V and J are TRBV6-1 and TRBJ2-7; TRBD1 might be the D (5 bases). The V end was cut by 1 base, the J end by 0 bases, with 13 bases between. This CDR3 is 16 amino acids long. Germline CDR1 reads MNHNS; CDR2 reads SASEGT. For the CDR3, the DNA is TGTGCCAGCAGTGAAGTAGTGGGGCCGGGCTCCTACGAGCAGTACTTC. Its protein product is CASSEVVGPGSYEQYF.

The V and J genes are TRBV5-1 and TRBJ2-1, with a weak D call TRBD1 (7 bases). V was clipped by 0 bases and J by 7 bases, with 11 bases between them. This CDR3 is 14 amino acids long. The germline V gene encodes CDR1 SGHRS and CDR2 YFSETQ. The CDR3 coding sequence is TGCGCCAGCAGCTTGGCACAGGGGAGGAATGAGCAGTTCTTC. Translated: CASSLAQGRNEQFF. Based on the CDR3 plus reference TRBV5-1 and TRBJ2-1, the full variable domain is KAGVTQTPRYLIKTRGQQVTLSCSPISGHRSVSWYQQTPGQGLQFLFEYFSETQRNKGNFPGRFSGRQFSNSRSEMNVSTLELGDSALYLCASSLAQGRNEQFFGPGTRLTVL.

This chain joins TRBV2 and TRBJ1-4; tentatively, D is TRBD1 (5 bases). The germline CDR1 and CDR2 sequences are SNHLY and FYNNEI. V lost 6 bases, J lost 4 bases, and 21 bases lay in between. The CDR3 is 17 amino acids. Here the CDR3 DNA reads TGTGCCAGCAGCCCCTTGGGCCGGACATCGTATAATGAAAAACTGTTTTTT. Amino acid sequence: CASSPLGRTSYNEKLFF.

The V gene is TRBV19, the J gene TRBJ1-1; 11 positions match TRBD1. The CDR3 contains 18 residues. V shed 3 bases and J 0 bases; nucleotides not matched to a gene: 9. The germline V gene encodes CDR1 LNHDA and CDR2 SQIVND (reference sequence). CDR3 residues: CASSISWTGGLVNTEAFF. In DNA, the CDR3 is TGTGCCAGTAGTATTAGTTGGACAGGGGGCCTTGTGAACACTGAAGCTTTCTTT.

This clone was counted a few times. The rearrangement joins TRBV28 to TRBJ2-1, with a possible D match to TRBD1 (7 bases). The V end was cut by 6 bases, the J end by 4 bases, with 16 bases between. CDR3 length: 15 amino acids. The germline gives CDR1 MDHEN, CDR2 SYDVKM. Here the CDR3 reads CASSPTRGVYNEQFF. The DNA for the CDR3 is TGTGCCAGCAGCCCCACCAGGGGGGTGTACAATGAGCAGTTCTTC.

CDR3 sequence reads: CASSQGPSEQETQYF. As DNA, the CDR3 is TGTGCCAGCAGCCAAGGACCAAGCGAGCAAGAGACCCAGTACTTC. The chain combines TRBV4-2 with TRBJ2-5, with no clear D. Trimming shortened V by 1 base and J by 2 bases, and 11 bases separated the two germline ends. This CDR3 contains 15 residues. Germline loops: CDR1 LGHNA, CDR2 YNFKEQ.

The V call is TRBV30, the J call TRBJ2-3; a weak D match, TRBD2 (6 bases). Trimming pared 2 bases from V and 1 base from J, leaving 10 bases between. Per the germline V gene, CDR1 is GTSNPN and CDR2 is SVGIG (reference sequence). The CDR3 is 14 amino acids. The CDR3 is CAWSHGRGTDTQYF. In DNA form, the CDR3 reads TGTGCCTGGAGTCACGGGAGAGGCACAGATACGCAGTATTTT. Combining the CDR3 with reference TRBV30 and TRBJ2-3 gives the whole variable domain SQTIHQWPATLVQPVGSPLSLECTVEGTSNPNLYWYRQAAGRGLQLLFYSVGIGQISSEVPQNLSASRPQDRQFILSSKKLLLSDSGFYLCAWSHGRGTDTQYFGPGTRLTVL.

The J gene is TRBJ2-7, the V gene TRBV7-9, with TRBD1 identical over 10 bases. V was pared by 5 bases and J by 4 bases, with 8 bases of the junction left unmatched. Germline V lookup: CDR1 SEHNR, CDR2 FQNEAQ (reference sequence). The CDR3 length is 15 residues. The CDR3 region is CASSNPGQGRYEQYF. The DNA of the CDR3 is TGTGCCAGCAGCAATCCGGGACAGGGGAGGTACGAGCAGTACTTC.

This chain joins TRBV6-6 and TRBJ1-5; TRBD1 matches 7 bases. Germline V gene data show CDR1 as MNHNY and CDR2 as SVGAGI (reference sequence). The CDR3 consists of 14 residues. The trim removed 11 bases at V and 3 bases at J, leaving 10 bases unmatched. The CDR3 DNA follows: TGTGCCTGCATGTCCGGGACAGCCAATCAGCCCCAGCATTTT. The encoded protein is CACMSGTANQPQHF.

The chain recombines TRBV14 with TRBJ1-2; TRBD1 aligns across 7 bases. This CDR3 contains 14 residues. Germline CDR1 and CDR2: SGHDN and FVKESK. The V and J ends lost 4 bases and 8 bases, in that order; junction bases with no gene match: 10. The CDR3 loop is CASSLYTGDGGYTF. The CDR3 coding sequence is TGTGCCAGCAGCCTTTACACAGGGGACGGCGGCTACACCTTC.

V gene TRBV10-3 combines with J gene TRBJ1-2; D ambiguous. With 3 bases removed from V and 4 bases from J, the gap between germline ends came to 15 bases. Germline lookup yields CDR1 ENHRY and CDR2 SYGVKD. The CDR3 is made up of 15 amino acids. The CDR3 loop reads CAISDPSGLLYGYTF. The CDR3 DNA sequence: TGTGCCATCAGTGACCCGTCAGGTCTCCTCTATGGCTACACCTTC.

The chain is built from TRBV27 and TRBJ2-7, with no clear D. Germline V gene data show CDR1 as MNHEY and CDR2 as SMNVEV (reference sequence). The V end lost 2 bases, the J end lost 0 bases, and 8 bases lay between the germline ends. The CDR3 runs 14 residues. For the CDR3, the DNA is TGTGCCAGCAGTTTAACTCCTAGCTCCTACGAGCAGTACTTC. This translates into CASSLTPSSYEQYF.

By frequency in the sample, this clone is medium-sized. The chain links TRBV6-4 to TRBJ2-3, with a weak D call TRBD2 (6 bases). This CDR3 comprises 13 residues. Germline loops: CDR1 MRHNA, CDR2 SNTAGT. V shed 5 bases and J shed 0 bases, with 6 bases lying between them. The DNA for the CDR3 is TGTGCCAGCAGTAGCGGGAGCACAGATACGCAGTATTTT. Its translation is CASSSGSTDTQYF.

In DNA, the CDR3 is TGTGCCAGCAGCTTCCTCACTACTAGCGGGAGGTTCGGTGAGCAGTTCTTC. It yields the protein CASSFLTTSGRFGEQFF. The chain carries TRBV7-9 and TRBJ2-1; 12 bases are shared with TRBD2. The V and J ends lost 3 bases and 9 bases, in that order; junction bases with no gene match: 12. The germline CDR1 and CDR2 sequences are SEHNR and FQNEAQ (reference sequence). CDR3 length: 17 residues.

The chain employs TRBV7-9 and TRBJ1-2, with a possible D match to TRBD1 (6 bases). The V end was cut by 5 bases, the J end by 5 bases, with 18 bases between. The CDR3 length is 15 residues. The germline V gene encodes CDR1 SEHNR and CDR2 FQNEAQ (reference sequence). The CDR3 bases are TGTGCCAGCAGCCCCCGGACAGCCACAGGGTATGGCTACACCTTC. Translated, it gives CASSPRTATGYGYTF. Looking up the rest from reference TRBV7-9 and TRBJ1-2 gives the full variable domain: DTGVSQNPRHKITKRGQNVTFRCDPISEHNRLYWYRQTLGQGPEFLTYFQNEAQLEKSRLLSDRFSAERPKGSFSTLEIQRTEQGDSAMYLCASSPRTATGYGYTFGSGTRLTVV.

This sequence joins TRBV11-3 and TRBJ2-7; tentative D call: TRBD2 (7 bases). The germline V gene has CDR1 SGHNT and CDR2 YENEEA. With 4 bases removed from V and 3 bases from J, the gap between germline ends came to 19 bases. This CDR3 is built from 16 residues. CDR3 in DNA: TGTGCCAGCAGCTCAGAGGGGGGGCGCTTGAGCTACGAGCAGTACTTC. It yields the protein CASSSEGGRLSYEQYF.

V is TRBV29-1 and J is TRBJ1-4; D gene uncertain. Looked up from germline, CDR1 is SQVTM and CDR2 is ANQGSEA. This CDR3 is built from 14 residues. V was trimmed by 6 bases and J by 1 base, leaving 12 bases between them. The CDR3 is CSVGLEGTNEKLFF. CDR3 coding DNA: TGCAGCGTGGGCCTTGAGGGAACTAATGAAAAACTGTTTTTT.

A single count supports this clone. The J gene is TRBJ2-7, the V gene TRBV4-1, with 7 bases fitting TRBD1. The V gene's germline CDR1 is MGHRA and CDR2 YSYEKL. Trimming at V came to 1 base and at J to 7 bases, leaving 7 bases not matched to a gene. This CDR3 spans 14 amino acids. The CDR3: CASSQAEGAGEQYF. DNA of the CDR3: TGCGCCAGCAGCCAAGCCGAGGGGGCAGGGGAGCAGTACTTC.

The J gene is TRBJ2-3, the V gene TRBV14; D is perhaps TRBD1 (6 bases). The V gene lost 1 base and the J gene lost 6 bases, with 23 bases spanning the gap. The germline CDR1 and CDR2 sequences are SGHDN and FVKESK. The CDR3 has 18 residues. The CDR3 sequence is CASSQGPLGAGAGDTQYF. CDR3 bases: TGTGCCAGCAGCCAAGGCCCCTTGGGGGCGGGCGCAGGGGATACGCAGTATTTT.

The chain joins TRBV6-5 to TRBJ2-7, with D hard to call. There are 15 residues in the CDR3. Germline lookup yields CDR1 MNHEY and CDR2 SVGAGI. Trimming shortened V by 0 bases and J by 2 bases, and 11 bases separated the two germline ends. The DNA for the CDR3 is TGTGCCAGCAGTTACTCTGCGGCGCTAGCCTACGAGCAGTACTTC. As protein: CASSYSAALAYEQYF.

This clone was seen ten or more times. The rearrangement joins TRBV9 to TRBJ2-7; D perhaps matches TRBD2 (5 bases). Trimming took off 4 bases at V and 4 bases at J, with 18 bases between the two ends. The germline V gene has CDR1 SGDLS and CDR2 YYNGEE. This CDR3 has 15 residues. CDR3 sequence reads: CASSPYEGKGYEQYF. CDR3 nucleotides: TGTGCCAGCAGCCCCTATGAGGGAAAGGGATACGAGCAGTACTTC.

The chain couples TRBV28 to TRBJ2-3, with TRBD1 as a possible D gene (5 bases). In germline, CDR1 is MDHEN, CDR2 SYDVKM. V was trimmed by 8 bases and J by 2 bases, leaving 17 bases between them. The CDR3 runs 15 residues. Here the CDR3 DNA reads TGTGCCAGCCTCAGGGCTTTTGGAGACACAGATACGCAGTATTTT. Translation: CASLRAFGDTDTQYF.

This rearrangement joins TRBV10-1 to TRBJ2-7; 10 bases are shared with TRBD2. This CDR3 region has 17 residues. The junction had 13 bases not matched to a gene; V was cut back by 2 bases and J by 6 bases. CDR1 and CDR2 from the germline V gene are WNHNN and SYGVQD (reference sequence). The CDR3 bases are TGCGCCAGCAGTGAGGAAGTTAGCGGGAGGATTCACTGCGAGCAGTACTTC. Translating gives CASSEEVSGRIHCEQYF.

The chain has TRBV5-6 and TRBJ2-1, with D possibly TRBD2 on 6 matching bases. Per germline, CDR1 SGHDT and CDR2 YYEEEE. The length of the CDR3 is 12 residues. Between the trimmed V and J ends, which lost 3 bases and 9 bases, there was a span of 10 bases. The CDR3 reads CASSWGTSEQFF. The CDR3 DNA reads as TGTGCCAGCAGCTGGGGGACTTCTGAGCAGTTCTTC.